This T cell receptor beta chain was captured by sequencing in a study of Siglec-9 on CD8 T cells in melanoma. Study conclusions and caveats: An effector memory CD8+ subset marked by Siglec-9 reportedly appeared to gather in melanoma.

Per the germline V gene, CDR1 is LNHNV and CDR2 is YYDKDF (reference sequence). The CDR3 sequence is 13 residues long. V lost 5 bases and J 5 bases, leaving 11 bases between the germline ends. Turning to this clone: Its antigen is currently unknown.

Using immunoSEQ multiplex PCR, the repertoire was profiled, and TCRdb retains in-frame clones only, with some absent. This table has over a thousand clones, 63% appearing once. The chain uses TRBV15 and TRBJ2-3; D is uncertain. This TCR was sampled from a human donor in good health. What was sequenced was Siglec-9+ CD8+ T cells sorted from blood. CDR3 in DNA: TGTGCCACCAGCTCGTCAGAAGTAGATACGCAGTATTTT. Amino acid sequence: CATSSSEVDTQYF.